The rows below give T cell receptor beta chains drawn from one sample of a study of T cell changes during pregnancy in multiple sclerosis. Assay used: immunoSEQ multiplex PCR; TCRdb lists only in-frame clones, some missing. The table lists around 20,000 clones, 88% of them singletons. The sample consisted of CD8+ T cells from peripheral blood mononuclear cells, taken after pregnancy. The source of these receptors is a female donor in good health, enrolled as a control in a pregnancy study. Each CDR3 is given with its conserved first and last residue. D genes are given only for firm matches. Where a row states a size, it is once, few, many or the class of an expanded clone; other rows omit it.

v_call	d_call	j_call	clone_size	cdr3_nt	cdr3_aa
TRBV6-6	NA	TRBJ2-7	once	TGTGCCAGCAGTTACTCCTTACAGGACGACCACGAGCAGTACTTC	CASSYSLQDDHEQYF
TRBV10-3	TRBD2	TRBJ2-1	NA	TGTGCCATCAGTGAGTCCGGCGGGACTAGCGGGGGGTATGAGCAGTTCTTC	CAISESGGTSGGYEQFF
TRBV29-1	TRBD1	TRBJ1-1	NA	TGCAGCGTTGATTATGACAGGGGGGCCTTGGGAGCTTTCTTT	CSVDYDRGALGAFF
TRBV7-9	TRBD1	TRBJ1-2	NA	TGTGCCAGCAGCCAACCAGACAGGGCTACTAACTATGGCTACACCTTC	CASSQPDRATNYGYTF
TRBV7-6	TRBD1	TRBJ2-5	NA	TGTGCCAGCAGCTCCTCCGGGACAGGGATTTTATTGGCCCAGTACTTC	CASSSSGTGILLAQYF
TRBV19	NA	TRBJ1-5	NA	TGTGCCAGTAGTTACAGGGTTGGCAATCAGCCCCAGCATTTT	CASSYRVGNQPQHF
TRBV29-1	TRBD1	TRBJ1-2	NA	TGCAGCGTTGAAGATGGGACAGGGAGCTTC	CSVEDGTGSF
TRBV7-8	TRBD2	TRBJ2-1	NA	TGTGCCAGCAGCTTAGTTCTTACTAGCGGGGGGGACAATGAGCAGTTCTTC	CASSLVLTSGGDNEQFF
TRBV7-9	TRBD1	TRBJ2-7	NA	TGTACCAGCAGCTTAGAAGGCTCAGGGGGCTACGAGCAGTACTTC	CTSSLEGSGGYEQYF
TRBV5-4	NA	TRBJ1-2	NA	TGTGCCAGCAGCTTGAGAAGCGGAGGGGTACATGGCTACACCTTC	CASSLRSGGVHGYTF
TRBV5-5	TRBD1	TRBJ2-7	NA	TGTGCCAGCAGTGCTACCGGGACAGTGAGCTACGAGCAGTACTTC	CASSATGTVSYEQYF
TRBV6-5	NA	TRBJ1-1	NA	TGTGCCAGCAGTTACTCGGGGCCTATGAACACTGAAGCTTTCTTT	CASSYSGPMNTEAFF
TRBV5-8	TRBD1	TRBJ2-7	NA	TGTGCCATCCGGGACAGGGGAGGCGAGCAGTACTTC	CAIRDRGGEQYF
TRBV15	NA	TRBJ1-1	NA	TGTGCCACCAGCAGATCAGCTGAAGCTTTCTTT	CATSRSAEAFF
TRBV7-9	TRBD1	TRBJ2-3	NA	TGTGCCAGCAGCTACACAGGGGGTACAGATACGCAGTATTTT	CASSYTGGTDTQYF
TRBV6-6	TRBD2	TRBJ2-5	NA	TGTGCCAGCAGTTCCGGACTAGTGTACCAAGAGACCCAGTACTTC	CASSSGLVYQETQYF
TRBV4-1	TRBD1	TRBJ1-1	NA	TGCGCCAGCAGCCAAGGATGGGTAGGGGGCAGGGTCACTGAAGCTTTCTTT	CASSQGWVGGRVTEAFF
TRBV6-5	TRBD1	TRBJ1-1	NA	TGTGCCAGCAGTTACGGGACAGGGACTGAAGCTTTCTTT	CASSYGTGTEAFF
TRBV7-3	TRBD1	TRBJ2-7	once	TGTGCCAGCAGCTTAGGGGACAGTTCCTACGAGCAGTACTTC	CASSLGDSSYEQYF
TRBV19	NA	TRBJ1-1	NA	TGTGCCAGTAGTATGGGCGGGACCAGGACTGAAGCTTTCTTT	CASSMGGTRTEAFF
TRBV9	TRBD2	TRBJ2-2	NA	TGTGCCAGCAGCCCTTGGACTAGCGGGGGGCTACCGAACACCGGGGAGCTGTTTTTT	CASSPWTSGGLPNTGELFF
TRBV7-9	NA	TRBJ1-1	few	TGTGCCAGCAGCTTAGGTCCTCGCAGGGCCACTGAAGCTTTCTTT	CASSLGPRRATEAFF
TRBV9	NA	TRBJ2-7	once	TGTGCCAGCAGCGCGGGACTGTGGGGGGTTAAAGACGAGCAGTACTTC	CASSAGLWGVKDEQYF
TRBV25-1	NA	TRBJ2-7	NA	TGTGCCAGCAGTGAGTGGGAGGATTACGAGCAGTACTTC	CASSEWEDYEQYF
TRBV6-5	NA	TRBJ1-1	NA	TGTGCCAGCAGCCCCCTGGCTCTGAACACTGAAGCTTTCTTT	CASSPLALNTEAFF
TRBV19	TRBD1	TRBJ1-1	NA	TGTGCCAGTCGGACAGGGTTTGAAGCTTTCTTT	CASRTGFEAFF
TRBV11-2	NA	TRBJ1-1	NA	TGTGCCAGCAGCTTAGTAGGAGGGTGGGCCAACACTGAAGCTTTCTTT	CASSLVGGWANTEAFF
TRBV19	TRBD1	TRBJ2-1	NA	TGTGCCAGTAGTAGCGGGACAGGGGGCTCGAGGGATGAGCAGTTCTTC	CASSSGTGGSRDEQFF
TRBV7-9	NA	TRBJ2-3	NA	TGTGCCAGCAGCGGCGACTTAGCAAGAACAGATACGCAGTATTTT	CASSGDLARTDTQYF
TRBV6-1	TRBD1	TRBJ1-2	once	TGTGCCAGCAGATTAACAGGGGTGGGGTATGGCTACACCTTC	CASRLTGVGYGYTF
TRBV27	TRBD1	TRBJ1-1	NA	TGTGCCAGCAGTTTATCAGGTCGGCTCCAGGGGGCCACTGAAGCTTTCTTT	CASSLSGRLQGATEAFF
TRBV11-3	NA	TRBJ2-7	NA	TGTGCCAGCAGCCGCGGGGACGGACCCTACGAGCAGTACTTC	CASSRGDGPYEQYF
TRBV19	NA	TRBJ2-7	NA	TGTGCCAGTAGTATAGAGGCGGGGTACTCCTACGAGCAGTACTTC	CASSIEAGYSYEQYF
TRBV7-9	NA	TRBJ2-7	NA	TGTGCCAGCAGCTGGTCGGGACTGAGGAAGAGTTCCTACGAGCAGTACTTC	CASSWSGLRKSSYEQYF
TRBV4-2	NA	TRBJ2-7	NA	TGTGCCAGCAGCCAAGAGGGGGGGCTTACCTACGAGCAGTACTTC	CASSQEGGLTYEQYF
TRBV5-6	NA	TRBJ1-6	NA	TGTGCCAGCAGCTTGGGGCAGAACTCCTATAATTCACCCCTCCACTTT	CASSLGQNSYNSPLHF
TRBV2	TRBD1	TRBJ1-2	NA	TGTGCCAGCAGTAACCCGGGACAGGGATTCTATGGCTACACCTTC	CASSNPGQGFYGYTF
TRBV7-9	TRBD1	TRBJ2-7	NA	TGTGCCAGCAGCGGAGGGACAGGGGAAGAGCAGTACTTC	CASSGGTGEEQYF
TRBV9	TRBD2	TRBJ2-5	NA	TGTGCCAGCAGCCTCCCCCCGGGGGGCCAAGAGACCCAGTACTTC	CASSLPPGGQETQYF
TRBV6-5	TRBD2	TRBJ2-3	NA	TGTGCCAGCAGGCTGTTTAGCGGGGGGGAGGATACGCAGTATTTT	CASRLFSGGEDTQYF
TRBV5-8	TRBD2	TRBJ2-7	NA	TGTGCCAGCAGCGCGGGGGATTCCTCCTACGAGCAGTACTTC	CASSAGDSSYEQYF
TRBV11-2	TRBD1	TRBJ2-7	NA	TGTGCCAGCAGCTTACGGACAGGGGTGGAGCAGTACTTC	CASSLRTGVEQYF